A selection of T cell receptor beta chains follows, all from one sample in a study of cytomegalovirus exposure and HLA in healthy donors. The assay was immunoSEQ multiplex PCR, and TCRdb's table has in-frame clones only and misses some. Counted here are 150,000 to 200,000 clones, roughly 90% occurring once; the ten biggest clones make up 5% to 7%. Material for sequencing was PBMCs. Receptor source: a woman aged 30 to 39 in good health and CMV-seronegative. Both conserved end residues are part of each CDR3. D genes are given only for firm matches. Size is omitted from some rows. Given values are once, few, many or a class for expanded clones.

CDR3nt: TGCAGCGTTGAAAGTCTAGCGGGAGCAGTTCACCAGGAGACCCAGTACTTC
CDR3aa: CSVESLAGAVHQETQYF
d_gene: TRBD2
v_gene: TRBV29-1
j_gene: TRBJ2-5
abundance: NA

CDR3nt: TGTGCCAGCAGCCCCTTAGGCCGGACAGGGGAAGCTTTCTTT
CDR3aa: CASSPLGRTGEAFF
d_gene: TRBD1
v_gene: TRBV27
j_gene: TRBJ1-1
abundance: NA

CDR3nt: TGTGCCAGCACCCCCCTCGGACAGGGGGTGGGCTACACCTTC
CDR3aa: CASTPLGQGVGYTF
d_gene: TRBD1
v_gene: TRBV27
j_gene: TRBJ1-2
abundance: NA

CDR3nt: TGTGCCAGCAGCCAGTACCAGGGGGCTCCCCCCGATACGCAGTATTTT
CDR3aa: CASSQYQGAPPDTQYF
d_gene: TRBD1
v_gene: TRBV14
j_gene: TRBJ2-3
abundance: NA

CDR3nt: TGTGCCAGCAGCCCAGGGACGGGGCCTAATGAAAAACTGTTTTTT
CDR3aa: CASSPGTGPNEKLFF
d_gene: NA
v_gene: TRBV9
j_gene: TRBJ1-4
abundance: NA

CDR3nt: TGTGCCAGCAGCCAAGAAGTACAGCTCTCCTACGAGCAGTACTTC
CDR3aa: CASSQEVQLSYEQYF
d_gene: NA
v_gene: TRBV4-2
j_gene: TRBJ2-7
abundance: NA

CDR3nt: TGTGCCCATGGTCTAGGGGTCGGGGAGCAGTTCTTC
CDR3aa: CAHGLGVGEQFF
d_gene: NA
v_gene: TRBV30
j_gene: TRBJ2-1
abundance: NA

CDR3nt: TGTGCCAGCAGTAAAACACAACCGTTCTACGAGCAGTACTTC
CDR3aa: CASSKTQPFYEQYF
d_gene: NA
v_gene: TRBV6-5
j_gene: TRBJ2-7
abundance: NA

CDR3nt: TGCGCCAGCACCGAGGGACTAGCCTACGAGCAGTACTTC
CDR3aa: CASTEGLAYEQYF
d_gene: TRBD2
v_gene: TRBV10-1
j_gene: TRBJ2-7
abundance: once

CDR3nt: TGTGCCAGCAGTGAAGCGGTGCTCTCCTCCTACGAGCAGTACTTC
CDR3aa: CASSEAVLSSYEQYF
d_gene: NA
v_gene: TRBV6-1
j_gene: TRBJ2-7
abundance: NA

CDR3nt: TGTGCCAGCAGCTCACATTACCCACTCTCTGGAAACACCATATATTTT
CDR3aa: CASSSHYPLSGNTIYF
d_gene: NA
v_gene: TRBV7-9
j_gene: TRBJ1-3
abundance: NA

CDR3nt: TGTGCCAGTACTCCGGGACGGGGTGCTTGGGATGAGCAGTTCTTC
CDR3aa: CASTPGRGAWDEQFF
d_gene: NA
v_gene: TRBV19
j_gene: TRBJ2-1
abundance: NA

CDR3nt: TGTGCCAGCAGCCAGAGGCGGGGCGAAGATGGAAACACCATATATTTT
CDR3aa: CASSQRRGEDGNTIYF
d_gene: NA
v_gene: TRBV7-9
j_gene: TRBJ1-3
abundance: NA

CDR3nt: TGTGCCAGCAGCCACAGTCGTCGGGGATCCTACGAGCAGTACTTC
CDR3aa: CASSHSRRGSYEQYF
d_gene: NA
v_gene: TRBV14
j_gene: TRBJ2-7
abundance: NA

CDR3nt: TGTGCTAGTGGTTTGGCAGGGACCCGAGGGGGTTCCGAGCAGTACTTC
CDR3aa: CASGLAGTRGGSEQYF
d_gene: NA
v_gene: TRBV12-5
j_gene: TRBJ2-7
abundance: NA

CDR3nt: TGTGCCAGCAGAAAAACACAGGATAATGAGCAGTTCTTC
CDR3aa: CASRKTQDNEQFF
d_gene: NA
v_gene: TRBV27
j_gene: TRBJ2-1
abundance: NA

CDR3nt: TGTGCCAGCAGCTTGGTGGGCCGGGGAGGCAGCCCAAGGGCAGAGACCCAGTACTTC
CDR3aa: CASSLVGRGGSPRAETQYF
d_gene: NA
v_gene: TRBV5-6
j_gene: TRBJ2-5
abundance: NA

CDR3nt: TGCAGCGTTGAACTGACAGACAATGAGCAGTTCTTC
CDR3aa: CSVELTDNEQFF
d_gene: NA
v_gene: TRBV29-1
j_gene: TRBJ2-1
abundance: NA

CDR3nt: TGTGCCAGCAGCCTTTTGGATCGGACTACGTCGTACAATGAGCAGTTCTTC
CDR3aa: CASSLLDRTTSYNEQFF
d_gene: NA
v_gene: TRBV7-6
j_gene: TRBJ2-1
abundance: once

CDR3nt: TGTGCCAGTAGTTCGGACAGGGGACAAGAGACCCAGTACTTC
CDR3aa: CASSSDRGQETQYF
d_gene: TRBD1
v_gene: TRBV19
j_gene: TRBJ2-5
abundance: NA

CDR3nt: TGTGCCAGAAGCTTGGGCGAGACAGGGACTACTAAGACCCATGAAAAACTGTTTTTT
CDR3aa: CARSLGETGTTKTHEKLFF
d_gene: TRBD1
v_gene: TRBV5-3
j_gene: TRBJ1-4
abundance: NA

CDR3nt: TGCAGCGTCGGAGACAGTAACTCTGGAGATACGCAGTATTTT
CDR3aa: CSVGDSNSGDTQYF
d_gene: NA
v_gene: TRBV29-1
j_gene: TRBJ2-3
abundance: NA

CDR3nt: TGTGCCAGCAGCTCCAACGACAGGGTGAAGGGAAACACCATATATTTT
CDR3aa: CASSSNDRVKGNTIYF
d_gene: TRBD1
v_gene: TRBV5-6
j_gene: TRBJ1-3
abundance: NA

CDR3nt: TGTGCCAGCAGCTCCTACGACAGGAGGTCCGAGCAGTACTTC
CDR3aa: CASSSYDRRSEQYF
d_gene: NA
v_gene: TRBV7-9
j_gene: TRBJ2-7
abundance: NA

CDR3nt: TGTGCCAGCAGTGCCGGAACGAGGGGGGCCCTGAACACTGAAGCTTTCTTT
CDR3aa: CASSAGTRGALNTEAFF
d_gene: NA
v_gene: TRBV25-1
j_gene: TRBJ1-1
abundance: NA

CDR3nt: TGTGCCAGCAGCCTACCGGGACAGGGGGCAAGCTACGAGCAGTACTTC
CDR3aa: CASSLPGQGASYEQYF
d_gene: TRBD1
v_gene: TRBV5-4
j_gene: TRBJ2-7
abundance: NA

CDR3nt: TGTGCCACCAGCAGAGCAGGAAGCGGGGCCTACACAGATACGCAGTATTTT
CDR3aa: CATSRAGSGAYTDTQYF
d_gene: TRBD2
v_gene: TRBV15
j_gene: TRBJ2-3
abundance: NA

CDR3nt: TGTGCCAGCAGTAGCACAGGGGGTACTAATGAAAAACTGTTTTTT
CDR3aa: CASSSTGGTNEKLFF
d_gene: TRBD1
v_gene: TRBV6-5
j_gene: TRBJ1-4
abundance: NA

CDR3nt: TGTGCCAGCAAGACGCCGGGACAGCAAGAGACCCAGTACTTC
CDR3aa: CASKTPGQQETQYF
d_gene: TRBD1
v_gene: TRBV28
j_gene: TRBJ2-5
abundance: NA

CDR3nt: TGTGCCAGCAGTGAAAACCGGGGCGGCACAGATACGCAGTATTTT
CDR3aa: CASSENRGGTDTQYF
d_gene: NA
v_gene: TRBV2
j_gene: TRBJ2-3
abundance: once

CDR3nt: TGCGCCAGCAGCCAAGAATTCGGCTCTGGAAACACCATATATTTT
CDR3aa: CASSQEFGSGNTIYF
d_gene: NA
v_gene: TRBV4-3
j_gene: TRBJ1-3
abundance: NA

CDR3nt: TGTGCCAGCAGGGACAGGGGGCAGGGTAATGAAAAACTGTTTTTT
CDR3aa: CASRDRGQGNEKLFF
d_gene: TRBD1
v_gene: TRBV6-5
j_gene: TRBJ1-4
abundance: NA

CDR3nt: TGTGCCAGCAGTGAAGCGAGGGGGGAAACCTACGAGCAGTACTTC
CDR3aa: CASSEARGETYEQYF
d_gene: NA
v_gene: TRBV6-1
j_gene: TRBJ2-7
abundance: NA

CDR3nt: TGTGCCAGCAGCGTAGGTTTGGGGGAGTACGAGCAGTACTTC
CDR3aa: CASSVGLGEYEQYF
d_gene: NA
v_gene: TRBV9
j_gene: TRBJ2-7
abundance: few

CDR3nt: TGTGCCAGTAGTACACTGTCCTTCCCCTACGAGCAGTACTTC
CDR3aa: CASSTLSFPYEQYF
d_gene: NA
v_gene: TRBV19
j_gene: TRBJ2-7
abundance: NA

CDR3nt: TGTGCCAGCAGCTTACCCCTAGTCCACAATGAGCAGTTCTTC
CDR3aa: CASSLPLVHNEQFF
d_gene: NA
v_gene: TRBV11-2
j_gene: TRBJ2-1
abundance: once

CDR3nt: TGTGCCAGCAGTGAGGCTAGCGGGGGGAACAATGAGCAGTTCTTC
CDR3aa: CASSEASGGNNEQFF
d_gene: TRBD2
v_gene: TRBV6-4
j_gene: TRBJ2-1
abundance: medium-sized

CDR3nt: TGTGCCAGCTCACCCACGAGGAACACTGAAGCTTTCTTT
CDR3aa: CASSPTRNTEAFF
d_gene: NA
v_gene: TRBV18
j_gene: TRBJ1-1
abundance: NA

CDR3nt: TGTGCCAGCAGCTGGGACAGCGGTAATCAGCCCCAGCATTTT
CDR3aa: CASSWDSGNQPQHF
d_gene: TRBD1
v_gene: TRBV5-8
j_gene: TRBJ1-5
abundance: NA

CDR3nt: TGTGCCAGCAGAGAAGCTACAGTGAACACTGAAGCTTTCTTT
CDR3aa: CASREATVNTEAFF
d_gene: NA
v_gene: TRBV6-1
j_gene: TRBJ1-1
abundance: NA

CDR3nt: TGCGCCAGCAGTAGACGTAGGATGGACAATGAGCAGTTCTTC
CDR3aa: CASSRRRMDNEQFF
d_gene: NA
v_gene: TRBV10-2
j_gene: TRBJ2-1
abundance: NA

CDR3nt: TGCAGCGTTGTAGGCCAGGGGGGTGCGGAGACCCAGTACTTC
CDR3aa: CSVVGQGGAETQYF
d_gene: NA
v_gene: TRBV29-1
j_gene: TRBJ2-5
abundance: NA

CDR3nt: TGTGCTAGTGGTTCTTGGGGGGGTAATCTAGCCAAAAACATTCAGTACTTC
CDR3aa: CASGSWGGNLAKNIQYF
d_gene: TRBD2
v_gene: TRBV12-5
j_gene: TRBJ2-4
abundance: NA

CDR3nt: TGTGCCAGCAGTTCCAGGAGCGAGGTGGGGAATGAAAAACTGTTTTTT
CDR3aa: CASSSRSEVGNEKLFF
d_gene: NA
v_gene: TRBV28
j_gene: TRBJ1-4
abundance: NA

CDR3nt: TGTGCCAGCAGCCCCAAGGATTGGGGGCCTGGTGGCAATGAGCAGTTCTTC
CDR3aa: CASSPKDWGPGGNEQFF
d_gene: NA
v_gene: TRBV9
j_gene: TRBJ2-1
abundance: NA

CDR3nt: TGTGCCAGCAGCGCCGGACTAGCGGGAGGGGACTTGGACGAGCAGTACTTC
CDR3aa: CASSAGLAGGDLDEQYF
d_gene: TRBD2
v_gene: TRBV9
j_gene: TRBJ2-7
abundance: once

CDR3nt: TGCGCCAGCAGCCAAGATCGGGTGATCAGGGGGGGGGCCTACTATGGCTACACCTTC
CDR3aa: CASSQDRVIRGGAYYGYTF
d_gene: TRBD1
v_gene: TRBV4-1
j_gene: TRBJ1-2
abundance: NA

CDR3nt: TGCGCCAGCAGGCTAGGGGGCGATCAGAATTCACCCCTCCACTTT
CDR3aa: CASRLGGDQNSPLHF
d_gene: TRBD1
v_gene: TRBV5-1
j_gene: TRBJ1-6
abundance: NA